The 11 T cell receptor beta chains listed next were all sequenced from one sample in a study of blood T cell repertoires in COVID-19. Only in-frame clones appear in the TCRdb table, and some are missing; sequencing was by immunoSEQ multiplex PCR. The sample has just over 300,000 clones, 80% to 90% seen once. Sequencing used PBMCs or T cells enriched from blood (not recorded which). These receptors were taken from a man in his thirties or forties who had recovered from COVID-19.

CDR3 in amino acids: CAANSGQYNEQFF. For the CDR3, the DNA is TGTGCCGCCAACTCGGGACAGTACAATGAGCAGTTCTTC. The gene calls are TRBV19 and TRBJ2-1, with 7 bases matching TRBD1. The CDR3 runs 13 residues. Trimming took 11 bases from V and 4 from J; bases not matched to a gene: 8. Germline lookup yields CDR1 LNHDA and CDR2 SQIVND (reference sequence). Full variable domain (missing parts from reference TRBV19 and TRBJ2-1): DGGITQSPKYLFRKEGQNVTLSCEQNLNHDAMYWYRQDPGQGLRLIYYSQIVNDFQKGDIAEGYSVSREKKESFPLTVTSAQKNPTAFYLCAANSGQYNEQFFGPGTRLTVL.

This clone was seen only once. The chain employs TRBV27 and TRBJ2-1, with 8 bases that match TRBD2. The CDR3 consists of 14 residues. Germline V gene lookup returns CDR1 MNHEY and CDR2 SMNVEV (reference sequence). The junction had 8 bases not matched to a gene; V was cut back by 6 bases and J by 7 bases. The CDR3, as DNA: TGTGCCAGCAGGATCTTAAGCGGGAGTAATGAGCAGTTCTTC. This encodes CASRILSGSNEQFF.

The chain links TRBV15 to TRBJ1-5; D call uncertain. Germline values: CDR1 LNHNV, CDR2 YYDKDF (reference sequence). The CDR3 extends over 12 amino acids. The germline V and J ends were trimmed by 4 bases and 3 bases, with 4 bases remaining between them. CDR3 protein: CATSILNQPQHF. The CDR3 nucleotides read TGTGCCACCAGCATCCTCAATCAGCCCCAGCATTTT.

J is TRBJ1-2 and V is TRBV28; D is undetermined. The V end was cut by 3 bases, the J end by 0 bases, with 8 bases between. The CDR3 has 14 residues. CDR1 and CDR2 (germline): MDHEN, SYDVKM. The CDR3, as DNA: TGTGCCAGCAGTTTTCGGTACTCTAACTATGGCTACACCTTC. Amino acids: CASSFRYSNYGYTF.

The chain couples TRBV19 to TRBJ1-6; D is ambiguous. From germline, CDR1 is LNHDA and CDR2 SQIVND (reference sequence). Deletions cut 7 bases from V and 5 bases from J, with 18 bases between. CDR3 length: 16 amino acids. This CDR3 is CASTPMSVADNSPLHF. The DNA for the CDR3 is TGTGCCAGTACCCCCATGTCCGTGGCAGATAATTCACCCCTCCACTTT.

The chain is built from TRBV19 and TRBJ1-5, with D perhaps TRBD1 (6 bases). V lost 6 bases to trimming and J lost 2 bases, with 17 bases between them. The germline V gene encodes CDR1 LNHDA and CDR2 SQIVND (reference sequence). The CDR3 is made up of 16 amino acids. The CDR3 loop reads CASSPPPAGGNQPQHF. The DNA for the CDR3 is TGTGCCAGTAGCCCCCCCCCGGCAGGGGGCAATCAGCCCCAGCATTTT. The complete variable domain, with remaining parts taken from reference TRBV19 and TRBJ1-5, reads DGGITQSPKYLFRKEGQNVTLSCEQNLNHDAMYWYRQDPGQGLRLIYYSQIVNDFQKGDIAEGYSVSREKKESFPLTVTSAQKNPTAFYLCASSPPPAGGNQPQHFGDGTRLSIL.

The V gene is TRBV19, the J gene TRBJ1-5; no definite D call. V lost 7 bases to trimming and J lost 5 bases, with 12 bases between them. CDR3 length equals 13 residues. Germline loops: CDR1 LNHDA, CDR2 SQIVND (reference sequence). The CDR3: CASKSSRDQPQHF. The CDR3 region has the DNA TGTGCCAGTAAATCTTCGCGCGATCAGCCCCAGCATTTT.

The rearrangement joins TRBV11-2 to TRBJ2-3; 8 nucleotides align to TRBD1. The CDR3 totals 15 residues. V was pared by 5 bases and J by 0 bases, with 4 bases of the junction left unmatched. Germline lookup yields CDR1 SGHAT and CDR2 FQNNGV. The CDR3 region is CASSTWTGSTDTQYF. The CDR3 DNA is TGTGCCAGCAGCACATGGACAGGGAGCACAGATACGCAGTATTTT.

The chain combines TRBV4-1 with TRBJ1-1, with 11 bases lining up with TRBD1. J gave up 4 bases and V 7 bases, and 8 bases lay outside the gene matches. This CDR3 region has 15 residues. The germline V gene has CDR1 MGHRA and CDR2 YSYEKL. The CDR3 loop reads CASTKRDRGVTEAFF. For the CDR3, the DNA is TGCGCCAGCACAAAGAGGGACAGGGGGGTCACTGAAGCTTTCTTT.

This clone came up once. This sequence joins TRBV11-3 and TRBJ2-1, with 7 bases aligning to TRBD2. V lost 5 bases to trimming and J lost 6 bases; unmatched junction nucleotides: 13. This CDR3 contains 16 residues. Germline V gene data show CDR1 as SGHNT and CDR2 as YENEEA. The CDR3 sequence: CASSGFYSGLPNEQFF. The CDR3 DNA reads as TGTGCCAGCAGCGGGTTTTATAGCGGGCTTCCCAATGAGCAGTTCTTC.

V usage is TRBV7-9 and J usage is TRBJ1-2; 8 positions agree with TRBD1. V was clipped by 1 base and J by 7 bases; unmatched bases: 8. Germline CDR1 SEHNR, CDR2 FQNEAQ (reference sequence). CDR3 length: 15 residues. CDR3 residues: CASSLGGTGSSGYTF. The CDR3 nucleotides read TGTGCCAGCAGCTTAGGGGGGACAGGCTCGAGTGGCTACACCTTC.